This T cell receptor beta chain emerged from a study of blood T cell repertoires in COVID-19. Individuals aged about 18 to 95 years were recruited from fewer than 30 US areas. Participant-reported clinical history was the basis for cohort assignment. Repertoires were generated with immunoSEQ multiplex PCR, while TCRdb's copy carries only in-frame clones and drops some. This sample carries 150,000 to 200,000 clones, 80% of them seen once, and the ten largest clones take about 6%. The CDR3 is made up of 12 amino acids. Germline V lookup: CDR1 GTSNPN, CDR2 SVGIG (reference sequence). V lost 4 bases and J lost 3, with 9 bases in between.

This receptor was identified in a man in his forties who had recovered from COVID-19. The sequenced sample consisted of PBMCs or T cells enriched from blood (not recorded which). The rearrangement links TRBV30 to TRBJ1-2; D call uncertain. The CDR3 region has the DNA TGTGCCTGGAAACAGACATACTATGGCTACACCTTC. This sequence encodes CAWKQTYYGYTF.